This T cell receptor (beta chain) came from a study of OX40 agonist ivuxolimab in advanced cancers. Whole-study context: Patients in dose escalation had liver, melanoma, kidney or head and neck cancers.

Findings of the study overall: Individuals who were partial responders at 0.1-3.0 mg/kg had clonal expansion that ranked among the lowest. Doses of 0.1 to 3.0 mg/kg were accompanied by clonal expansion of CD4+ and CD8+ blood T cells by week 6. Averaging showed that CD8+ T cells had more expanded clones than CD4+ did.

Measured with immunoSEQ multiplex PCR; TCRdb has only the in-frame clones, and not every one. This table holds roughly 71,000 clones, 88% found once. As to this clone: Its target is not known.

Germline CDR1 is MNHNS and CDR2 is SASEGT. This CDR3 region has 15 residues. Trimming took 8 bases from V and 5 from J, leaving 19 bases between them. This chain links TRBV6-1 with TRBJ1-5; unclear D gene. The origin of this receptor is an adult with an advanced solid tumor such as melanoma, head and neck, liver or kidney cancer. The specimen comprised CD4+ or CD8+ T cells sorted from blood, sampled in a trial of the OX40 agonist ivuxolimab. The CDR3 region is CASRWVREGDQPQHF. The CDR3 DNA follows: TGTGCCAGCCGCTGGGTCCGGGAGGGTGATCAGCCCCAGCATTTT.